The following is a T cell receptor (beta chain) sequence with its context. The data stem from a study of blood T cell repertoires in COVID-19. Source study methods: Nucleated cell counts were estimated from reference gene primer amplification. Assay: immunoSEQ multiplex PCR; the TCRdb copy retains only in-frame clones and omits some. V and J calls and clone size follow that table, whereas D and trimming were derived from the DNA. The data contain approximately 250,000 clones, around 85% of them seen just once; the ten biggest clones take up 4.5% to 5.5%. Trimming cost V 0 bases and J 0 bases, with 12 bases left between them. Germline V lookup: CDR1 GTSNPN, CDR2 SVGIG (reference sequence). This CDR3 has 16 residues.

Sequences were obtained from peripheral blood. The V call is TRBV30, the J call TRBJ1-5; D remains ambiguous. The receptor comes from a man aged 45 to 65 with COVID-19, enrolled during active disease. CDR3 residues: CAWSVGGKLSNQPQHF. In DNA form, the CDR3 reads TGTGCCTGGAGTGTAGGCGGGAAACTTAGCAATCAGCCCCAGCATTTT.